The TCR beta chain described here comes from a study of blood T cell repertoires in COVID-19. Trimming at V came to 3 bases and at J to 9 bases, leaving 14 bases not matched to a gene. This CDR3 contains 17 residues. Germline V gene data show CDR1 as SNHLY and CDR2 as FYNNEI. Seattle participants joined during active infection and were tracked over time. TCRdb keeps only in-frame clones here, not all; method: immunoSEQ multiplex PCR. The sample shows 70,000 to 90,000 clones, 86% of them seen only once. The sample taken for sequencing was peripheral blood. The TCR was taken from a man at least 80 years old with COVID-19, enrolled during active disease. V is TRBV2 and J is TRBJ2-1; 10 nucleotides agree with TRBD2. CDR3 DNA sequence: TGTGCCAGCAGTGACCCCCCCGGTAGCGGGGGGACGGGTGAGCAGTTCTTC. It specifies CASSDPPGSGGTGEQFF. The full variable domain, in which reference TRBV2 and TRBJ2-1 provide the parts outside the CDR3, is EPEVTQTPSHQVTQMGQEVILRCVPISNHLYFYWYRQILGQKVEFLVSFYNNEISEKSEIFDDQFSVERPDGSNFTLKIRSTKLEDSAMYFCASSDPPGSGGTGEQFFGPGTRLTVL.